These T cell receptor beta chains were read from a single sample in a study of regulatory T cells in long-lasting Graves disease. TCRdb independently ran MiXCR on the multiplex PCR reads; one entry per CDR3 protein. The table has roughly 400,000 distinct CDR3 sequences, less than 25% seen once. Sequencing used peripheral blood mononuclear cells (PBMCs), obtained when the disease was refractory, from a patient treated with antithyroid drugs. The receptors were gathered from a female donor with Graves disease. The CDR3 runs from the conserved cysteine through the conserved F or W. A D gene is named only where the DNA matches it firmly. The size of a clone is reported for some rows only, either as once, few or many, or as a class for expanded clones.

D,J,V,size,CDR3
-,TRBJ2-2,TRBV6-1,-,CASSGRAENTGELFF
-,TRBJ2-7,TRBV3-1,few,CASSQAVRGYEQYF
TRBD2,TRBJ2-2,TRBV5-5,few,CASSFSLAGGWDDATGELFF
-,TRBJ2-5,TRBV7-9,many,CASSERYQETQYF
-,TRBJ2-5,TRBV10-3,many,CAISESGETQYF
-,TRBJ2-7,TRBV6-5,-,CASSYSRGRGYEQYF
TRBD1,TRBJ2-5,TRBV6-1,many,CASIGQGGFAETQYF
TRBD1,TRBJ1-1,TRBV3-1,-,CASGRGLETEAFF
TRBD2,TRBJ2-2,TRBV7-9,-,CASGSGTSGFTGELFF
-,TRBJ2-1,TRBV28,few,CASSQTGSVEQFF
-,TRBJ2-7,TRBV6-2/TRBV6-3,many,CASSVGNSYEQYF
-,TRBJ1-2,TRBV7-9,many,CASSLAVGPYGYTF
TRBD2,TRBJ2-1,TRBV29-1,-,CSAGGLADYNEQFF
-,TRBJ1-2,TRBV12-3/TRBV12-4,many,CASSHSGDYGYTF
TRBD2,TRBJ2-5,TRBV20-1,few,CSALNAGGVQETQYF
TRBD1,TRBJ2-7,TRBV7-2,many,CASGMTGTFGEQYF
TRBD1,TRBJ1-1,TRBV18,-,CASSPPLQGVMVNTEAFF
-,TRBJ1-2,TRBV5-1,-,CASSGPGQGGYGYTF
TRBD1,TRBJ1-1,TRBV27,many,CASSPRDRVLAFF